A selection of T cell receptor beta chains follows, all from one sample in a study of low-dose radiotherapy and immunotherapy resistance in tumors. TCRdb recomputed calls from the reads with MiXCR, one row per CDR3 protein. The sample consists of 100,000 or so distinct CDR3 sequences, around 21% of them appearing once. The material sequenced was PBMCs, taken after low-dose radiotherapy plus immunotherapy. These receptors all stem from a male donor with prostate cancer. Both conserved end residues are part of each CDR3. Each record gives: J gene, D gene, clone size, V gene, CDR3 DNA, CDR3 protein. D genes are given only for firm matches. The size of a clone is reported for some rows only, either as once, few or many, or as a class for expanded clones.

>TRBJ1-1|NA|many|TRBV30
TGTGCCTGGAGTGTACGGGGCCAGGTGAACACTGAAGCTTTCTTT
CAWSVRGQVNTEAFF
>TRBJ2-5|NA|many|TRBV20-1
TGCAGTGCTAGGATAGCCCAAGAGACCCAGTACTTC
CSARIAQETQYF
>TRBJ2-3|NA|many|TRBV5-1
TGCGCCAGCAGAGGGGAAGGAGATACGCAGTATTTT
CASRGEGDTQYF
>TRBJ1-5|TRBD1|few|TRBV12-3/TRBV12-4
TGTGCCAGCAGCCTGGACAGGGGGAATCAGCCCCAGCATTTT
CASSLDRGNQPQHF
>TRBJ2-5|TRBD2|many|TRBV4-1
TGCGCCAGCAGCCAAGAGACGCTAGCGGGGGGCCTCCAAGAGACCCAGTACTTC
CASSQETLAGGLQETQYF
>TRBJ2-3|TRBD1|NA|TRBV2
TGTGCCAGCAGGGCCGGACAGGGGTTAAATACGCAGTATTTT
CASRAGQGLNTQYF
>TRBJ2-3|NA|many|TRBV2
TGTGCCAGCAGTGAAGGGGCGGAAATAACAGATACGCAGTATTTT
CASSEGAEITDTQYF
>TRBJ2-2|TRBD2|many|TRBV10-3
TGTGCCATCAGTGCGTTGGCTAGCGGGGGCCCGAACACCGGGGAGCTGTTTTTT
CAISALASGGPNTGELFF
>TRBJ2-5|NA|many|TRBV2
TGTGCCAGCAGAGTCCCCCCGAGTACCCAGTACTTC
CASRVPPSTQYF
>TRBJ2-7|TRBD2|many|TRBV12-3/TRBV12-4
TGTGCCAGCAGTTTAGTAGCGGGTGATACCTACGAGCAGTACTTC
CASSLVAGDTYEQYF
>TRBJ2-4|TRBD1|many|TRBV5-1
TGCGCCAGCAGCGACAGGGCAGGAAACATTCAGTACTTC
CASSDRAGNIQYF
>TRBJ2-5|TRBD1|few|TRBV5-1
TGCGCCAGCAGCGCCACTGACAGGGGGCTCCGAGAGACCCAGTACTTC
CASSATDRGLRETQYF
>TRBJ1-1|TRBD1|NA|TRBV6-2/TRBV6-3
TGTGCCAGCAACGACAGGGATTGGGGCACTGAAGCTTTCTTT
CASNDRDWGTEAFF
>TRBJ1-4|NA|many|TRBV7-6
TGTGCCAGCAGCTTAAGGGGGATGGCTAATGAAAAACTGTTTTTT
CASSLRGMANEKLFF
>TRBJ1-1|NA|many|TRBV13
TGTGCCAGCAGTTGGACGAACACTGAAGCTTTCTTT
CASSWTNTEAFF
>TRBJ2-3|NA|many|TRBV3-1
TGTGCCAGCAGCCAAGATTCGGGTACGCAGTATTTT
CASSQDSGTQYF
>TRBJ2-1|TRBD2|NA|TRBV5-4
TGTGCCAGCAGCCCGGGCGGGCGTAGCGGGGGTTACAATGAGCAGTTCTTC
CASSPGGRSGGYNEQFF
>TRBJ1-1|NA|many|TRBV7-9
TGTGCCAGCAGCTATGAGAGTGAAGCTTTCTTT
CASSYESEAFF
>TRBJ2-1|NA|many|TRBV3-1
TGTGCCAGCAGCGGAGACGATCAAGCGGCGGACAATGAGCAGTTCTTC
CASSGDDQAADNEQFF
>TRBJ2-5|NA|many|TRBV18
TGTGCCAGCTCACCCCCGGGGGGCCGACAAGAGACCCAGTACTTC
CASSPPGGRQETQYF
>TRBJ2-1|TRBD1|NA|TRBV27
TGTGCCAGCAGTACCGGGACAGGGGCCTACAATGAGCAGTTCTTC
CASSTGTGAYNEQFF
>TRBJ2-4|TRBD2|many|TRBV20-1
TGCAGTGCGGCGGGAGGAAACATTCAGTACTTC
CSAAGGNIQYF
>TRBJ1-1|NA|many|TRBV9
TGTGCCAGCAGCTCACAGGGAATGAACACTGAAGCTTTCTTT
CASSSQGMNTEAFF